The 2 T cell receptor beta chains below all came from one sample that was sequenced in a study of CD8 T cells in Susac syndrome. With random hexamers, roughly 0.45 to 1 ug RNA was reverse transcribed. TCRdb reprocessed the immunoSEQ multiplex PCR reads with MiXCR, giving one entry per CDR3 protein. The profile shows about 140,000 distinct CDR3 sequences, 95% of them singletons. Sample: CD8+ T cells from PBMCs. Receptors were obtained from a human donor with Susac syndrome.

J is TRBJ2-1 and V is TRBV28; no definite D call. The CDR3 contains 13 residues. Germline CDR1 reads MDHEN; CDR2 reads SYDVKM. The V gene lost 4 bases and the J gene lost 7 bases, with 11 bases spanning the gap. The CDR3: CASSSHYGNEQFF. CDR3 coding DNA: TGTGCCAGCAGTTCACATTACGGGAATGAGCAGTTCTTC.

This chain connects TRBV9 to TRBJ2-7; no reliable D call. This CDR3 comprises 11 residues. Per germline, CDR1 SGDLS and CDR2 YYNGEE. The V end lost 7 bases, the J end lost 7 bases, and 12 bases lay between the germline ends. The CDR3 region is CASSGSGEQYF. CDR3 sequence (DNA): TGTGCCAGCTCCGGCAGTGGAGAGCAGTACTTC.